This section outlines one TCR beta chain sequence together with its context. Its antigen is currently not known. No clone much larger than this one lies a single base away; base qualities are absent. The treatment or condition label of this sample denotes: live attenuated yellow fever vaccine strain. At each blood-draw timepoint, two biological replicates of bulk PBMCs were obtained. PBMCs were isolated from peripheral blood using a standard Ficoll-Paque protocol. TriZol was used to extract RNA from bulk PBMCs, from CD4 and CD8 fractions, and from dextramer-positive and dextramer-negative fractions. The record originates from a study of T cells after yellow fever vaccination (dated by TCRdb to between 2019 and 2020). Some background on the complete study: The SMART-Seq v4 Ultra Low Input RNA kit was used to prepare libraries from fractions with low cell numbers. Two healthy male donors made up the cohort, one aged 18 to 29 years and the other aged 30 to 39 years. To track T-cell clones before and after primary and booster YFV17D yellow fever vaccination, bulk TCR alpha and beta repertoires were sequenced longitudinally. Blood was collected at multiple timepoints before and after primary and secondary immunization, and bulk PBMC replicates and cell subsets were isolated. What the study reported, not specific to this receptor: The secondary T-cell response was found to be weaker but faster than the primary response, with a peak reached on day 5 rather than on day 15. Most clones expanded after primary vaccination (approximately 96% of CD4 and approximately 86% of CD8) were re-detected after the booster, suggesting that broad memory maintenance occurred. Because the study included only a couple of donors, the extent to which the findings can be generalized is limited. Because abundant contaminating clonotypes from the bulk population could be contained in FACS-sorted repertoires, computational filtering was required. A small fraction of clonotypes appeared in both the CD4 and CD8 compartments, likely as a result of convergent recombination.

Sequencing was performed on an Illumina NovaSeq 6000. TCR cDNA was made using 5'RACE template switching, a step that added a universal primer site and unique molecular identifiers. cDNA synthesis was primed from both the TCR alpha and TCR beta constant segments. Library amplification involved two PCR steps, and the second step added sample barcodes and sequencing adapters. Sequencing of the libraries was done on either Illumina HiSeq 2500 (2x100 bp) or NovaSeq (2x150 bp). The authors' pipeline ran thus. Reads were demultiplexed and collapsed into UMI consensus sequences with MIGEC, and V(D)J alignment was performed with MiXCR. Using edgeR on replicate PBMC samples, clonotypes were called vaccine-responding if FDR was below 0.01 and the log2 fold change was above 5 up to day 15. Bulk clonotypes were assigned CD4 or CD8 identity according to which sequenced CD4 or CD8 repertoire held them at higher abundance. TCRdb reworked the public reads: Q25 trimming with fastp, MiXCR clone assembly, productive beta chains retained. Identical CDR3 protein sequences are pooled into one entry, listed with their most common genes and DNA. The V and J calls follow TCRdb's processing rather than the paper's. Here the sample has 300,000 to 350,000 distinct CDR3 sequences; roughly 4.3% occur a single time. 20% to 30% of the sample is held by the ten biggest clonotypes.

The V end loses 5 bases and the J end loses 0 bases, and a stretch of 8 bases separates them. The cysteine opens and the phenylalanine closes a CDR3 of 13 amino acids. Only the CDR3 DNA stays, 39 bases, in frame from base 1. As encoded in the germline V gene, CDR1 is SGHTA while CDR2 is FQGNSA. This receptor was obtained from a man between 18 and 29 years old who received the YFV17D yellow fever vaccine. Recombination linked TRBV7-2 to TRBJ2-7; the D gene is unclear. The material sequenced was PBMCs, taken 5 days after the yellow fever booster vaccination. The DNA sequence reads TGTGCCAGCAGCCCCCAGAACTCCTACGAGCAGTACTTC. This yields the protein CASSPQNSYEQYF.